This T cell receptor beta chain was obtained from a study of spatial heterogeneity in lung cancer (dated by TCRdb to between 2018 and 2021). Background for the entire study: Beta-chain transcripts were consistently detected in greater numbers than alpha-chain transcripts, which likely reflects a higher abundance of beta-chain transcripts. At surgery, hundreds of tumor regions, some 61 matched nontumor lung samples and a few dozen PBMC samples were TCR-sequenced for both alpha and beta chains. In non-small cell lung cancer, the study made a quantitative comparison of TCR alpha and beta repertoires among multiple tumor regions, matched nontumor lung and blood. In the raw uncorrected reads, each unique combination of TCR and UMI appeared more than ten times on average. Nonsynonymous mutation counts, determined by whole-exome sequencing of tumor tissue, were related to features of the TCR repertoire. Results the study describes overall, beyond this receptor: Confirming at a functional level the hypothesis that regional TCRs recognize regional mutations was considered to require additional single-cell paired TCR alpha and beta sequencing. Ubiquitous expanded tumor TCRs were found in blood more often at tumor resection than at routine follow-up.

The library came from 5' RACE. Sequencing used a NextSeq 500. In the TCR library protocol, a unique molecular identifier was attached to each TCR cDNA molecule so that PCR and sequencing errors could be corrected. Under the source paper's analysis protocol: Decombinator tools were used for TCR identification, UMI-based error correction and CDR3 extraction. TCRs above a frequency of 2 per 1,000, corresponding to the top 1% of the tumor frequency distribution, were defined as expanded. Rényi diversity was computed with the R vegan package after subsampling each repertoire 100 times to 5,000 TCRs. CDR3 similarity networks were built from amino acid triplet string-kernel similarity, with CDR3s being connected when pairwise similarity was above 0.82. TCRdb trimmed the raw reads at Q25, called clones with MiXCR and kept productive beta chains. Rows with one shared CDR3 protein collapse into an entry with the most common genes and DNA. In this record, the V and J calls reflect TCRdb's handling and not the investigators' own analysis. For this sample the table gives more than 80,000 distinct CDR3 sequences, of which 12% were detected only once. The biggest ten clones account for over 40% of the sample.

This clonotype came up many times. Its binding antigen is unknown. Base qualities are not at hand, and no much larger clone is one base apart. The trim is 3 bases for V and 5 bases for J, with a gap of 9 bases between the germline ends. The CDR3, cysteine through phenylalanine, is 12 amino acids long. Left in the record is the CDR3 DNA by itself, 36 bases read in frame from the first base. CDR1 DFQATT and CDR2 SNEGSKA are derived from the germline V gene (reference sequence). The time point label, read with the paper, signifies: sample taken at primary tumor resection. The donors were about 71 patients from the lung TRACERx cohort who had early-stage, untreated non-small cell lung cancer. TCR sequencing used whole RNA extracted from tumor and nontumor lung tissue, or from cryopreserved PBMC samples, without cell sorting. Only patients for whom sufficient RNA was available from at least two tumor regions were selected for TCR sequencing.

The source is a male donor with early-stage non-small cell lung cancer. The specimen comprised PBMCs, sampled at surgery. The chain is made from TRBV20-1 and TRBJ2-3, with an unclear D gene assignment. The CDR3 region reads CSASPGRDTQYF. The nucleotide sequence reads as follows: TGCAGTGCTAGCCCAGGCAGAGATACGCAGTATTTT.